The 27 T cell receptor beta chains below all came from one sample that was sequenced in a study of shared clonotypes between healthy human individuals. Clones were sequenced by immunoSEQ multiplex PCR, and TCRdb holds only the in-frame ones, with some missing. The table shows 2 million to 2.5 million clones, with more than 85% occurring only once. The sample was naive CD4+ T cells from PBMCs. Documented subset: CD45RA+ positively selected. The receptors here all came from a man younger than 35 in good health. Some clones in this sample may be carry-over from other donors' samples.

The rearrangement uses TRBV7-9 and TRBJ1-4, with no clear D. The CDR3 extends over 16 amino acids. Germline CDR1 is SEHNR and CDR2 is FQNEAQ (reference sequence). V gave up 4 bases and J gave up 3 bases, with 15 bases separating them. CDR3 protein: CASSSGSRAANEKLFF. CDR3 nucleotides: TGTGCCAGCAGCTCAGGTAGTCGGGCAGCTAATGAAAAACTGTTTTTT.

J is TRBJ2-5 and V is TRBV5-1; the D gene is possibly TRBD1 (5 bases). The CDR3 runs to 13 residues. Germline V gene sequence: CDR1 SGHRS, CDR2 YFSETQ. V dropped 4 bases and J dropped 3 bases, with 10 bases sitting between them. The CDR3 DNA follows: TGCGCCAGCAGCCGGACACCGGAAGAGACCCAGTACTTC. Translated: CASSRTPEETQYF.

The chain couples TRBV6-5 to TRBJ2-1, with 11 bases matching TRBD2. CDR1 and CDR2 (germline): MNHEY, SVGAGI. The CDR3 spans 13 residues. V lost 4 bases and J lost 10; bases outside the gene matches: 3. Written as DNA, the CDR3 is TGTGCCAGCAGTTCTGGGACTAGCGGAGAGCAGTTCTTC. Its protein is CASSSGTSGEQFF.

The chain carries TRBV28 and TRBJ2-1; D gene unclear. CDR3 length: 12 amino acids. The germline V gene has CDR1 MDHEN and CDR2 SYDVKM. The CDR3 sequence is CSTQSSYNEQFF. The CDR3 nucleotides are TGTTCTACCCAGAGCTCCTACAATGAGCAGTTCTTC.

This chain connects TRBV19 to TRBJ2-2; 8 positions agree with TRBD1. V shed 7 bases, J shed 1 base, and the junction held 2 bases outside the gene matches. The germline V gene encodes CDR1 LNHDA and CDR2 SQIVND (reference sequence). The CDR3 loop spans 14 amino acids. This chain's CDR3 is CASTGQVNTGELFF. The CDR3 DNA reads TGTGCCAGTACGGGACAGGTGAACACCGGGGAGCTGTTTTTT. Filled out from reference TRBV19 and TRBJ2-2, the complete variable domain reads DGGITQSPKYLFRKEGQNVTLSCEQNLNHDAMYWYRQDPGQGLRLIYYSQIVNDFQKGDIAEGYSVSREKKESFPLTVTSAQKNPTAFYLCASTGQVNTGELFFGEGSRLTVL.

The genes are TRBV7-2 and TRBJ2-1; 7 nucleotides align to TRBD1. After removal of 5 bases from V and 9 bases from J, the junction contained 10 bases not matched to a gene. The CDR3 runs to 14 residues. Per the germline V gene, CDR1 is SGHTA and CDR2 is FQGNSA. The CDR3 reads CASSTIRQGAEQFF. The CDR3 bases are TGTGCCAGCAGCACTATAAGACAGGGAGCTGAGCAGTTCTTC.

The gene calls are TRBV27 and TRBJ1-1; D is uncertain. The CDR3 has 16 residues. Trimming took off 2 bases at V and 0 bases at J, with 13 bases between the two ends. Germline values: CDR1 MNHEY, CDR2 SMNVEV (reference sequence). The CDR3 loop is CASSLTAGSLNTEAFF. CDR3 bases: TGTGCCAGCAGTTTAACGGCAGGATCGCTGAACACTGAAGCTTTCTTT.

The rearrangement joins TRBV7-9 to TRBJ1-2; no clear D. The CDR3 loop spans 10 amino acids. The V end lost 5 bases, the J end lost 8 bases, and 6 bases lay between the germline ends. CDR1 is SEHNR, CDR2 FQNEAQ, per germline (reference sequence). The CDR3 nucleotides are TGTGCCAGCAGCCTAAACGGCTACACCTTC. Amino acids: CASSLNGYTF.

This chain links TRBV5-4 with TRBJ2-3; 9 nucleotides match TRBD1. The CDR3 loop spans 15 amino acids. The ends lost 7 bases at V and 3 bases at J; junction bases unmatched: 9. Germline CDR1 and CDR2: SGHNT and YYREEE (reference sequence). CDR3 in DNA: TGTGCCAGCGGTACAGGGGGCGTTGGTACAGATACGCAGTATTTT. Its protein is CASGTGGVGTDTQYF.

The chain's CDR3 is CAWRGLAGAGELFF. CDR3 bases: TGTGCCTGGAGGGGACTAGCGGGAGCCGGGGAGCTGTTTTTT. This chain joins TRBV30 and TRBJ2-2; TRBD2 matches at 14 bases. The J segment lost 6 bases and the V segment lost 3 bases, leaving 0 bases of the junction unmatched. Germline V gene lookup returns CDR1 GTSNPN and CDR2 SVGIG (reference sequence). CDR3 length: 14 residues.

V gene TRBV28 combines with J gene TRBJ2-3; possibly TRBD1 for D (6 bases). Trimming stripped 8 bases from V and 4 bases from J, with 19 bases between. Germline assignment: CDR1 MDHEN and CDR2 SYDVKM. The CDR3 spans 15 residues. This CDR3 is CASPKGVPAADTQYF. The CDR3 coding sequence is TGTGCCAGCCCCAAGGGGGTCCCGGCGGCAGATACGCAGTATTTT.

The chain combines TRBV6-5 with TRBJ2-1; 7 nucleotides align to TRBD2. J lost 4 bases, V lost 7 bases, and 10 bases had no gene match. The V gene's germline CDR1 is MNHEY and CDR2 SVGAGI. This CDR3 comprises 15 residues. CDR3 sequence: CASTLTSAPYNEQFF. In DNA, the CDR3 is TGTGCCAGCACCTTAACTAGCGCCCCTTACAATGAGCAGTTCTTC.

The chain combines TRBV7-9 with TRBJ1-2; a weak D match, TRBD1 (5 bases). V was trimmed by 5 bases and J by 5 bases, leaving 6 bases between them. The CDR3 spans 11 residues. CDR1 is SEHNR, CDR2 FQNEAQ, per germline (reference sequence). This CDR3 reads CASSRGYGYTF. As DNA, the CDR3 is TGTGCCAGCAGCCGGGGGTATGGCTACACCTTC.

A remark on this clone: The identical CDR3 is also encoded by other nucleotide sequences in the sample. The chain carries TRBV28 and TRBJ2-7; D might be TRBD1 or TRBD2, each matching 6 bases. V shed 1 base and J shed 4 bases, with 14 bases lying between them. Germline CDR1 and CDR2: MDHEN and SYDVKM. There are 15 residues in the CDR3. CDR3 in DNA: TGTGCCAGCAGTTTATCCGGCAGGGGAGGTTACGAGCAGTACTTC. It codes for CASSLSGRGGYEQYF.

The chain recombines TRBV7-2 with TRBJ2-1, with D perhaps being TRBD1 or TRBD2 (6 bases each). The V gene lost 3 bases and the J gene lost 10 bases, with 16 bases spanning the gap. This CDR3 is 14 amino acids long. Germline CDR1 is SGHTA and CDR2 is FQGNSA. Here the CDR3 reads CASSFQEGGWEQFF. Here the CDR3 DNA reads TGTGCCAGCAGCTTTCAGGAGGGGGGCTGGGAGCAGTTCTTC.

CDR3 bases: TGTGCCAGCAGCCCCGACAGGGTACCAACGAGGGAGCAGTACTTC. It yields the protein CASSPDRVPTREQYF. The rearrangement links TRBV7-8 to TRBJ2-7, with 7 bases matching TRBD1. J gave up 7 bases and V 5 bases, and 14 bases lay outside the gene matches. Germline V gene sequence: CDR1 SGHVS, CDR2 FQNEAQ. This CDR3 has 15 amino acids.

This rearrangement joins TRBV28 to TRBJ1-2, with 8 bases identical to TRBD1. CDR1 and CDR2 (germline): MDHEN, SYDVKM. The V and J ends lost 11 bases and 0 bases, in that order; junction bases with no gene match: 11. This CDR3 is built from 15 residues. The CDR3 DNA is TGTGCCGACAGCCCTCGGGACAGGCCTAACTATGGCTACACCTTC. It yields the protein CADSPRDRPNYGYTF.

The V gene is TRBV30, the J gene TRBJ2-7; D is tentatively TRBD1 or TRBD2 (5 bases each). This CDR3 is built from 15 residues. CDR1 is GTSNPN, CDR2 SVGIG, per germline (reference sequence). Trimming removed 5 bases at V and 5 bases at J, with 22 bases between. This CDR3 reads CAWAGVGASIDEQYF. CDR3 nucleotide sequence: TGTGCCTGGGCCGGGGTCGGGGCCTCTATCGACGAGCAGTACTTC.

This sequence joins TRBV7-8 and TRBJ2-5; 7 bases fit TRBD2. Germline values: CDR1 SGHVS, CDR2 FQNEAQ. The CDR3 consists of 13 residues. V trimming: 5 bases; J trimming: 4 bases; junction bases outside the gene matches: 4. DNA for the CDR3: TGTGCCAGCAGCCCGAGCGGGATAGAGACCCAGTACTTC. Encoded protein: CASSPSGIETQYF.

The chain couples TRBV7-2 to TRBJ2-7, with D unresolved. Germline lookup yields CDR1 SGHTA and CDR2 FQGNSA. Trimming removed 4 bases from V and 6 bases from J, with 10 bases in between. This CDR3 is built from 12 residues. This CDR3 is CASSSAHGEQYF. CDR3 sequence (DNA): TGTGCCAGCAGCTCGGCCCACGGCGAGCAGTACTTC.

V usage is TRBV5-1 and J usage is TRBJ2-3; 7 bases map to TRBD2. V dropped 0 bases and J dropped 6; count of bases not matched to a gene: 10. This CDR3 has 16 residues. Germline CDR1 reads SGHRS; CDR2 reads YFSETQ. This CDR3 is CASSLAFSGGGDTQYF. Written as DNA, the CDR3 is TGCGCCAGCAGCTTGGCCTTCTCGGGGGGTGGCGATACGCAGTATTTT. Using reference TRBV5-1 and TRBJ2-3 for the parts outside the CDR3, the full variable domain is KAGVTQTPRYLIKTRGQQVTLSCSPISGHRSVSWYQQTPGQGLQFLFEYFSETQRNKGNFPGRFSGRQFSNSRSEMNVSTLELGDSALYLCASSLAFSGGGDTQYFGPGTRLTVL.

The gene calls are TRBV5-4 and TRBJ2-1; D is uncertain. Trimming shortened V by 7 bases and J by 9 bases, and 20 bases separated the two germline ends. Germline CDR1 reads SGHNT; CDR2 reads YYREEE (reference sequence). The CDR3 consists of 14 residues. The chain's CDR3 is CASLRAPSGGEQFF. Here the CDR3 DNA reads TGTGCCAGCCTACGGGCCCCCTCCGGCGGTGAGCAGTTCTTC.

The CDR3 loop reads CASSEKPNLAKNIQYF. DNA of the CDR3: TGTGCCAGCAGTGAGAAACCAAACTTAGCCAAAAACATTCAGTACTTC. The J gene is TRBJ2-4, the V gene TRBV2; the D is unclear. The CDR3 spans 16 residues. Trimming removed 3 bases at V and 0 bases at J, with 12 bases between. Germline CDR1 reads SNHLY; CDR2 reads FYNNEI.

With respect to this clone: This same CDR3 is encoded by further DNA sequences in the sample. The chain recombines TRBV7-2 with TRBJ2-7; 7 bases agree with TRBD1. V lost 3 bases and J lost 1; bases outside the gene matches: 3. The CDR3 runs 14 residues. Germline loops: CDR1 SGHTA, CDR2 FQGNSA. The CDR3 loop reads CASSFSTGSYEQYF. The CDR3 region has the DNA TGTGCCAGCAGCTTCTCGACAGGGTCCTACGAGCAGTACTTC. Combining the CDR3 with reference TRBV7-2 and TRBJ2-7 gives the whole variable domain GAGVSQSPSNKVTEKGKDVELRCDPISGHTALYWYRQSLGQGLEFLIYFQGNSAPDKSGLPSDRFSAERTGGSVSTLTIQRTQQEDSAVYLCASSFSTGSYEQYFGPGTRLTVT.

This sequence joins TRBV6-5 and TRBJ2-3; TRBD2 aligns across 9 bases. V shed 2 bases, J shed 2 bases, and the junction held 5 bases outside the gene matches. The CDR3 is 16 residues long. Germline V gene sequence: CDR1 MNHEY, CDR2 SVGAGI. CDR3 DNA sequence: TGTGCCAGCAGTTACAGGCTAGCGGGATCCACAGATACGCAGTATTTT. It encodes CASSYRLAGSTDTQYF.

J is TRBJ1-2 and V is TRBV5-4; D might be TRBD1 (5 bases). The germline V gene has CDR1 SGHNT and CDR2 YYREEE (reference sequence). This CDR3 has 14 residues. V lost 4 bases and J 1 base, leaving 11 bases between the germline ends. CDR3 nucleotide sequence: TGTGCCAGCAGCCGGGACCCGGATAACTATGGCTACACCTTC. Its protein product is CASSRDPDNYGYTF.

The V gene is TRBV10-1, the J gene TRBJ2-7; 7 bases line up with TRBD2. Trimming took 2 bases from V and 2 from J; bases not matched to a gene: 9. Germline loops: CDR1 WNHNN, CDR2 SYGVQD (reference sequence). The CDR3 covers 16 residues. In DNA form, the CDR3 reads TGCGCCAGCAGTGAGAGGAGGGCTAGCGGAACCTACGAGCAGTACTTC. Its protein product is CASSERRASGTYEQYF.